Presented here are 10 T cell receptor beta chains from one specimen sequenced in a study of shared clonotypes between healthy human individuals. Libraries were prepared by immunoSEQ multiplex PCR; TCRdb keeps only in-frame clonotypes and omits some of them. The table lists roughly 490,000 clones, less than 80% of them singletons. The sequenced sample consisted of PBMCs. These receptors came from a woman in her 40s in good health. Some clones in this sample may be carry-over from other donors' samples.

The rearrangement links TRBV18 to TRBJ1-5; tentatively, D is TRBD1 (6 bases). Germline lookup yields CDR1 KGHSH and CDR2 LQKENI. The V end lost 3 bases, the J end lost 0 bases, and 12 bases lay between the germline ends. The CDR3 extends over 16 amino acids. DNA for the CDR3: TGTGCCAGCTCACCCATGGGGGGGGCTAGCAATCAGCCCCAGCATTTT. Residues: CASSPMGGASNQPQHF. Full variable domain (missing parts from reference TRBV18 and TRBJ1-5): NAGVMQNPRHLVRRRGQEARLRCSPMKGHSHVYWYRQLPEEGLKFMVYLQKENIIDESGMPKERFSAEFPKEGPSILRIQQVVRGDSAAYFCASSPMGGASNQPQHFGDGTRLSIL.

J is TRBJ1-2 and V is TRBV6-1; D uncertain. With 2 bases removed from V and 8 bases from J, the gap between germline ends came to 12 bases. This CDR3 has 13 amino acids. In germline, CDR1 is MNHNS, CDR2 SASEGT. CDR3 in DNA: TGTGCCAGCAGTGAATTGGTGTCCTTCGGCTACACCTTC. Encoded protein: CASSELVSFGYTF.

This rearrangement joins TRBV30 to TRBJ2-7; 10 bases match TRBD1. Germline loops: CDR1 GTSNPN, CDR2 SVGIG (reference sequence). The CDR3 spans 13 residues. The V gene end was trimmed by 3 bases and the J gene end by 5 bases; junction bases not matched to a gene: 4. This CDR3 is CAWRTGGLNEQYF. The CDR3 nucleotides are TGTGCCTGGAGGACAGGGGGCCTGAACGAGCAGTACTTC.

The chain is built from TRBV7-8 and TRBJ1-1; perhaps TRBD1 as D (6 bases). V was trimmed by 7 bases and J by 1 base, leaving 10 bases between them. Germline V gene sequence: CDR1 SGHVS, CDR2 FQNEAQ. The CDR3 is 13 amino acids. The CDR3 region has the DNA TGTGCCAGCATATGGACAGCGAACACTGAAGCTTTCTTT. It encodes CASIWTANTEAFF.

The CDR3 DNA reads TGCGCCAGCAGCTTGGATTCGGGCTCAGTAGCTGGAAACACCATATATTTT. Protein: CASSLDSGSVAGNTIYF. J is TRBJ1-3 and V is TRBV5-1; the D is unclear. V shed 0 bases and J shed 2 bases, with 15 bases lying between them. This CDR3 spans 17 amino acids. Germline loops: CDR1 SGHRS, CDR2 YFSETQ.

This clone has at least ten counts. The chain joins TRBV28 to TRBJ2-7; no reliable D call. This CDR3 is built from 15 residues. Trimming left V 6 bases short and J 0 bases short, with 15 bases between. Germline V lookup: CDR1 MDHEN, CDR2 SYDVKM. CDR3 amino acids: CASSPPTGLSYEQYF. CDR3 DNA: TGTGCCAGCAGCCCCCCCACCGGGCTCTCCTACGAGCAGTACTTC.

The chain recombines TRBV18 with TRBJ2-5, with 9 bases lining up with TRBD1. Germline CDR1 reads KGHSH; CDR2 reads LQKENI. The CDR3 is made up of 18 amino acids. V lost 6 bases and J lost 0; bases outside the gene matches: 14. The DNA for the CDR3 is TGTGCCAGCTCGTACAATTCCGGGACAGGGTATGACCAAGAGACCCAGTACTTC. It codes for CASSYNSGTGYDQETQYF.

This chain links TRBV28 with TRBJ1-2; 8 bases line up with TRBD1. The CDR3 length is 14 residues. Germline V gives CDR1 MDHEN, CDR2 SYDVKM. Trimming removed 5 bases from V and 3 bases from J; junction bases left unmatched: 5. DNA for the CDR3: TGTGCCAGCAGTCCGAGACAGGGGTACTATGGCTACACCTTC. Encoded protein: CASSPRQGYYGYTF.

Written as DNA, the CDR3 is TGCAGCGTTGATCCCCTTGGGACAATGTACTTC. Amino acids: CSVDPLGTMYF. This chain links TRBV29-1 with TRBJ2-5, with D possibly TRBD1 on 6 matching bases. CDR3 size: 11 residues. Trimming cost V 3 bases and J 13 bases, with 15 bases left between them. Germline values: CDR1 SQVTM, CDR2 ANQGSEA.

Comment on this clone: It differs at one base from a far larger clone, so likely a read error. The sample has other DNA sequences that encode this CDR3 too. The chain uses TRBV29-1 and TRBJ1-5, with D possibly being TRBD1 (5 bases). The CDR3 covers 14 residues. The germline V gene encodes CDR1 SQVTM and CDR2 ANQGSEA. The CDR3 region has the DNA TGCAGCGTAGCCACGGACATTAGCAATCAGCCCCAGCACTTT. It codes for CSVATDISNQPQHF.